Each of the 30 T cell receptor beta chains below was sequenced from the same sample in a study of metastatic and nonmetastatic thyroid tumors. TCRdb re-called clones from the PCR reads using MiXCR. Here the sample spans around 14,000 clones, about a quarter being singletons. All patients were treatment-naive before thyroid surgery. Sequenced input: tumor tissue. The origin of the receptors is a female donor with papillary thyroid cancer or a benign thyroid nodule (not recorded which). Some clones in this sample may be carry-over from other donors' samples.

Turning to this clone: A much larger clonotype is one base distant, so this may be a read error. This chain connects TRBV20-1 to TRBJ2-3; tentative D call: TRBD2 (5 bases). Germline CDR1 and CDR2: DFQATT and SNEGSKA (reference sequence). This CDR3 is 10 amino acids long. V gave up 8 bases and J gave up 8 bases, with 11 bases separating them. In DNA form, the CDR3 reads TGCAGTTCCCTAGAGGGTACGCAGTATTTT. This codes for CSSLEGTQYF.

The table lists this clone with a few counts. The CDR3 sequence is CASSVLLNQPQHF. The DNA for the CDR3 is TGTGCCAGCAGTGTCCTGTTGAATCAGCCCCAGCATTTT. V is TRBV28 and J is TRBJ1-5, with D unclear. Between the trimmed V and J ends, which lost 5 bases and 4 bases, there was a span of 9 bases. This CDR3 has 13 residues. Germline values: CDR1 MDHEN, CDR2 SYDVKM.

There are many counts of this clone. The chain has TRBV7-9 and TRBJ2-7; 9 bases match TRBD1. This CDR3 has 16 residues. With V trimmed by 5 bases and J by 5 bases, 13 bases remained unmatched. CDR1 SEHNR and CDR2 FQNEAQ come from the germline V gene (reference sequence). CDR3 loop: CASSDGVGQGLHEQYF. In DNA form, the CDR3 reads TGTGCCAGCAGCGACGGGGTGGGACAGGGACTACACGAGCAGTACTTC.

This clone was picked up many times. The chain combines TRBV20-1 with TRBJ2-5, with 10 bases lining up with TRBD2. This CDR3 is built from 15 residues. With V trimmed by 3 bases and J by 1 base, 5 bases remained unmatched. Germline CDR1 and CDR2: DFQATT and SNEGSKA (reference sequence). CDR3 DNA: TGCAGTGCTAGCAGGACTAGCGGCATCCAAGAGACCCAGTACTTC. It is translated as CSASRTSGIQETQYF.

The gene calls are TRBV11-1 and TRBJ1-2; possible D gene TRBD1, 5 bases. The CDR3 totals 16 residues. Per the germline V gene, CDR1 is SGHAT and CDR2 is FQDESV (reference sequence). The V end lost 3 bases, the J end lost 0 bases, and 14 bases lay between the germline ends. Written as DNA, the CDR3 is TGTGCCAGCAGCTTGGGCAGGGTCGAAGCTAACTATGGCTACACCTTC. Protein product: CASSLGRVEANYGYTF.

The chain's CDR3 is CASSLTYEETQYF. The CDR3 bases are TGTGCCAGCAGCCTTACCTACGAAGAGACCCAGTACTTC. J is TRBJ2-5 and V is TRBV7-3; no definite D call. This CDR3 comprises 13 residues. The V end lost 5 bases, the J end lost 3 bases, and 10 bases lay between the germline ends. Germline V gene sequence: CDR1 SGHTA, CDR2 FQGTGA.

The J gene is TRBJ2-1, the V gene TRBV20-1; the D is unclear. Germline V gives CDR1 DFQATT, CDR2 SNEGSKA (reference sequence). V lost 1 base to trimming and J lost 0 bases, with 13 bases between them. CDR3 size: 16 residues. CDR3 residues: CSARVPLTSSYNEQFF. CDR3 bases: TGCAGTGCTAGAGTGCCACTCACGAGCTCCTACAATGAGCAGTTCTTC.

This clone was seen only a few times. The chain uses TRBV2 and TRBJ2-7; D uncertain. In germline, CDR1 is SNHLY, CDR2 FYNNEI. CDR3 length equals 13 residues. V was trimmed by 6 bases and J by 0 bases, leaving 9 bases between them. Here the CDR3 reads CASSPINSYEQYF. CDR3 coding DNA: TGTGCCAGCAGCCCGATCAACTCCTACGAGCAGTACTTC. The whole variable domain, remainder taken from reference TRBV2 and TRBJ2-7, is EPEVTQTPSHQVTQMGQEVILRCVPISNHLYFYWYRQILGQKVEFLVSFYNNEISEKSEIFDDQFSVERPDGSNFTLKIRSTKLEDSAMYFCASSPINSYEQYFGPGTRLTVT.

The chain links TRBV6-6 to TRBJ2-7; 12 positions agree with TRBD2. The V gene's germline CDR1 is MNHNY and CDR2 SVGAGI (reference sequence). Trimming removed 0 bases from V and 3 bases from J; junction bases left unmatched: 0. The CDR3 length is 15 residues. The CDR3 DNA is TGTGCCAGCAGTTACTCGACTAGCGGGAGCTACGAGCAGTACTTC. Translation gives CASSYSTSGSYEQYF.

Of note for this clone: This may stem from a read error, because a much larger clone lies one nucleotide away. The rearrangement joins TRBV7-6 to TRBJ2-1; TRBD1 might be the D (5 bases). Per the germline V gene, CDR1 is SGHVS and CDR2 is FNYEAQ. V was trimmed by 1 base and J by 3 bases, leaving 13 bases between them. The CDR3 contains 16 residues. CDR3 loop: CASSLGGSHFYNEQFF. The CDR3, as DNA: TGTGCCAGCAGCTTAGGGGGCAGCCATTTCTACAATGAGCAGTTCTTC.

This clone was counted at least ten times. V is TRBV5-1 and J is TRBJ2-3; 7 positions match TRBD2. This CDR3 has 16 residues. Losses at the gene ends were 4 bases for V and 6 bases for J; bases not matched to a gene: 14. Looked up from germline, CDR1 is SGHRS and CDR2 is YFSETQ. Written as DNA, the CDR3 is TGCGCCAGCAGCCTGGCGCCTGCGGGAGCGGGCGATACGCAGTATTTT. It encodes CASSLAPAGAGDTQYF.

This clone was found a few times. The chain joins TRBV10-3 to TRBJ2-1, with TRBD2 matching over 8 bases. The CDR3 is 16 amino acids. Losses at the gene ends were 5 bases for V and 3 bases for J; bases not matched to a gene: 9. The germline gives CDR1 ENHRY, CDR2 SYGVKD. CDR3 sequence reads: CAISPFGAGVYNEQFF. The CDR3, as DNA: TGTGCCATCAGTCCCTTTGGAGCGGGAGTCTACAATGAGCAGTTCTTC.

This clone turned up a few times. The chain couples TRBV6-1 to TRBJ1-6, with D perhaps TRBD1 (5 bases). Trimming removed 3 bases at V and 8 bases at J, with 17 bases between. CDR3 length equals 16 residues. Germline CDR1 is MNHNS and CDR2 is SASEGT. In DNA, the CDR3 is TGTGCCAGCAGTGAGTTGATGAGGGGAAAAGATTCACCCCTCCACTTT. Translated: CASSELMRGKDSPLHF.

CDR3 region: CASSQGGSEQYF. Written as DNA, the CDR3 is TGTGCCAGCAGCCAAGGCGGGAGTGAGCAGTACTTC. This chain links TRBV3-1 with TRBJ2-7, with 7 bases identical to TRBD2. The CDR3 runs to 12 residues. Looked up from germline, CDR1 is LGHDT and CDR2 is YNNKEL (reference sequence). V was pared by 1 base and J by 7 bases, with 1 base of the junction left unmatched.

This clone has just a few counts. The chain uses TRBV27 and TRBJ2-7; D is unresolved. This CDR3 region has 14 residues. Germline CDR1 and CDR2: MNHEY and SMNVEV (reference sequence). The germline V and J ends were trimmed by 2 bases and 2 bases, with 10 bases remaining between them. The CDR3 DNA reads as TGTGCCAGCAGTTTACACGGAACAGCCTACGAGCAGTACTTC. This sequence encodes CASSLHGTAYEQYF.

Comment on this clone: This clone may be a read error of a much larger clone one base away. The identical CDR3 is also encoded by other nucleotide sequences in the sample. The chain links TRBV5-1 to TRBJ2-6; D gene uncertain. Germline lookup yields CDR1 SGHRS and CDR2 YFSETQ. This CDR3 is built from 16 residues. CDR3 nucleotide sequence: TGCGCCAGCGGCTTGGTGAAGGGCTCAGGGGCCAACGTCCTGACTTTC. Translating gives CASGLVKGSGANVLTF.

The chain carries TRBV19 and TRBJ2-2; no reliable D call. Germline CDR1 is LNHDA and CDR2 is SQIVND (reference sequence). There are 14 residues in the CDR3. V was pared by 7 bases and J by 5 bases, with 14 bases between. In nucleotides, the CDR3 is TGTGCCAGTATGGGCGGTCGCCTTACCGGGGAGCTGTTTTTT. It specifies CASMGGRLTGELFF.

This chain joins TRBV24-1 and TRBJ1-2; D is possibly TRBD1 (6 bases). The CDR3 is made up of 14 amino acids. Germline V CDR1 and CDR2: KGHDR, SFDVKD. Trimming removed 4 bases at V and 2 bases at J, with 10 bases between. The CDR3 here is CATSDDTGNYGYTF. Here the CDR3 DNA reads TGTGCCACCAGTGACGATACAGGGAACTATGGCTACACCTTC.

The V and J genes are TRBV30 and TRBJ2-2, with D perhaps matching TRBD2 (6 bases). V dropped 2 bases and J dropped 3 bases, with 10 bases sitting between them. The CDR3 is made up of 14 amino acids. Per germline, CDR1 GTSNPN and CDR2 SVGIG (reference sequence). Written as DNA, the CDR3 is TGTGCCTGGAGTTCGGGGGACTACACCGGGGAGCTGTTTTTT. Residues: CAWSSGDYTGELFF.

Turning to this clone: At one end, the junction sequence differs from germline, possibly due to a read error. The chain joins TRBV20-1 to TRBJ2-3; tentative D call: TRBD2 (6 bases). CDR1 is DFQATT and CDR2 is SNEGSKA in the germline V gene (reference sequence). The CDR3 covers 14 residues. The CDR3 DNA reads as TGCAGTGCTACGGGGGAAACTAGCACAGATACCCAGTATTTT. Encoded protein: CSATGETSTDTQYF.

This clone qualifies as large. The chain employs TRBV7-9 and TRBJ2-7; TRBD1 agrees at 11 bases. The ends lost 3 bases at V and 5 bases at J; junction bases unmatched: 3. This CDR3 is built from 14 residues. The V gene's germline CDR1 is SEHNR and CDR2 FQNEAQ (reference sequence). This CDR3 reads CASSFWDRGDEQYF. The CDR3 DNA reads as TGTGCCAGCAGCTTCTGGGACAGGGGGGACGAGCAGTACTTC.

This chain links TRBV7-2 with TRBJ2-1; 8 bases line up with TRBD1. The trim removed 4 bases at V and 8 bases at J, leaving 4 bases unmatched. Looked up from germline, CDR1 is SGHTA and CDR2 is FQGNSA. The length of the CDR3 is 13 residues. DNA for the CDR3: TGTGCCAGCAGCTGGACAGGGTATGATGAGCAGTTCTTC. It is translated as CASSWTGYDEQFF.

This clone was counted many times. This chain uses TRBV7-6 with TRBJ2-7; 8 bases agree with TRBD2. With V trimmed by 1 base and J by 5 bases, 10 bases remained unmatched. CDR1 and CDR2 (germline): SGHVS, FNYEAQ. The length of the CDR3 is 16 residues. CDR3 DNA: TGTGCCAGCAGCTTAGAACGCGGGAGGCTGATAGACGAGCAGTACTTC. Translation: CASSLERGRLIDEQYF.

This chain links TRBV5-6 with TRBJ1-6; D gene uncertain. Deletions cut 0 bases from V and 7 bases from J, with 14 bases between. CDR1 and CDR2 from the germline V gene are SGHDT and YYEEEE. The CDR3 has 16 amino acids. In DNA, the CDR3 is TGTGCCAGCAGCTTGGGGCCTTGGGGTAACAATTCACCCCTCCACTTT. Protein: CASSLGPWGNNSPLHF.

This clone is medium-sized. J is TRBJ2-2 and V is TRBV27; TRBD1 agrees at 9 bases. CDR3 length equals 16 residues. Germline values: CDR1 MNHEY, CDR2 SMNVEV (reference sequence). After removal of 4 bases from V and 3 bases from J, the junction contained 6 bases not matched to a gene. The CDR3 sequence: CASSSRDRVYTGELFF. CDR3 coding DNA: TGTGCCAGCAGTTCACGGGACAGGGTGTACACCGGGGAGCTGTTTTTT.

This clone showed up many times. The gene calls are TRBV20-1 and TRBJ2-1, with 14 bases that match TRBD2. Germline V gene sequence: CDR1 DFQATT, CDR2 SNEGSKA (reference sequence). This CDR3 has 18 amino acids. Germline trimming cut 5 bases from V and 7 bases from J; bases unmatched to any gene: 16. CDR3 loop: CSAGAFATSGRAKNEQFF. DNA of the CDR3: TGCAGTGCTGGGGCCTTTGCGACTAGCGGGAGGGCCAAGAATGAGCAGTTCTTC.

V is TRBV5-1 and J is TRBJ2-3, with 7 bases that match TRBD1. CDR3 length equals 15 residues. Germline values: CDR1 SGHRS, CDR2 YFSETQ. J gave up 2 bases and V 0 bases, and 3 bases lay outside the gene matches. In DNA, the CDR3 is TGCGCCAGCAGCTTGGAGGGGGCCCCCACAGATACGCAGTATTTT. This translates into CASSLEGAPTDTQYF.

A single count supports this clone. An end of the junction differs from the germline gene, which may be a read error. The chain links TRBV6-1 to TRBJ2-7; 7 nucleotides align to TRBD1. The germline V gene encodes CDR1 MNHNS and CDR2 SASEGT. This CDR3 region has 14 residues. In DNA, the CDR3 is TGTGCCAGCAGGTCCGGGATAGGGGGCGAGGAGCACTACTTC. It translates to CASRSGIGGEEHYF.

This clone is termed medium-sized. The V call is TRBV13, the J call TRBJ1-1; perhaps TRBD1 as D (6 bases). This CDR3 region has 14 residues. Trimming left V 0 bases short and J 4 bases short, with 9 bases between. The germline V gene has CDR1 PRHDT and CDR2 FYEKMQ (reference sequence). CDR3 nucleotide sequence: TGTGCCAGCAGCTTAGGAAGGGGGAGCACTGAAGCTTTCTTT. It codes for CASSLGRGSTEAFF.

About this clone: Sequence at one end of the junction differs from germline and may be a read error. The chain couples TRBV11-2 to TRBJ2-3, with 7 bases lining up with TRBD2. CDR3 length: 16 amino acids. Germline V gene lookup returns CDR1 SGHAT and CDR2 FQNNGV. Written as DNA, the CDR3 is TGTGCCAGCAGCCTCATGAGCGGGACCCTCCCAGATATGCAGTATTTT. Amino acid sequence: CASSLMSGTLPDMQYF.